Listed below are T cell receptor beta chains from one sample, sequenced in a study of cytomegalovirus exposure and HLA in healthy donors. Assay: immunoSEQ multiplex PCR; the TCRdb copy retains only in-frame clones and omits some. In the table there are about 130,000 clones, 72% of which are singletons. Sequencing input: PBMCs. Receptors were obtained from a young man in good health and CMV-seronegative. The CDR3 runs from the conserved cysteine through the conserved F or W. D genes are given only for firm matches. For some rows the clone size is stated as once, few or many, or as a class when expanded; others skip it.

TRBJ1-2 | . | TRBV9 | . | CASSVIGSYGYTF | TGTGCCAGCAGCGTAATTGGCAGCTATGGCTACACCTTC
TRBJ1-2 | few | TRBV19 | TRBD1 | CASSIQRGRDYGYTF | TGTGCCAGTAGTATACAGAGGGGGCGCGACTATGGCTACACCTTC
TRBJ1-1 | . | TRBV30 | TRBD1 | CAWSPGTGRVLNTEAFF | TGTGCCTGGAGTCCCGGGACAGGGAGGGTGTTGAACACTGAAGCTTTCTTT
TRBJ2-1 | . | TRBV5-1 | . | CASAEGYNEQFF | TGCGCCAGCGCCGAGGGATACAATGAGCAGTTCTTC
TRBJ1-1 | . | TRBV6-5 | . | CASSPGWGEAFF | TGTGCCAGCAGCCCGGGGTGGGGTGAAGCTTTCTTT
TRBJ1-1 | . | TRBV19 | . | CASSIMFEGFTEAFF | TGTGCCAGTAGTATTATGTTCGAGGGCTTCACTGAAGCTTTCTTT
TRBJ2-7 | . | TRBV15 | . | CATSHPPGTSPYEQYF | TGTGCCACCAGTCACCCCCCGGGGACTTCCCCTTACGAGCAGTACTTC
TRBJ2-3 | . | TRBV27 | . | CASSIGLSTDTQYF | TGTGCCAGCAGCATTGGACTAAGCACAGATACGCAGTATTTT
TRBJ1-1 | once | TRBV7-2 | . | CASSPRGGMAEAFF | TGTGCCAGCAGCCCAAGGGGGGGTATGGCTGAAGCTTTCTTT
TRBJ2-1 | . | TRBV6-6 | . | CASSFYNEQFF | TGTGCCAGCAGTTTCTATAATGAGCAGTTCTTC